Below, 8 T cell receptor beta chains from the same sample are listed, as sequenced in a study of blood T cell repertoires in COVID-19. Method: immunoSEQ multiplex PCR; TCRdb's copy keeps in-frame clones and lacks some. The table records nearly 250,000 clones, around 90% of them present only once. The sample comprised PBMCs or T cells enriched from blood (not recorded which). Receptors were obtained from a man between 45 and 60 years old who had been exposed to COVID-19.

The chain recombines TRBV23-1 with TRBJ1-5, with D hard to call. TRBV23-1 qualifies as an ORF whose function is uncertain. This CDR3 region has 14 residues. With 4 bases removed from V and 1 base from J, the gap between germline ends came to 8 bases. This CDR3 reads CASSPGGSNQPQHF. CDR3 sequence (DNA): TGCGCCAGCAGTCCAGGAGGAAGCAATCAGCCCCAGCATTTT.

The V and J genes are TRBV13 and TRBJ2-2; 9 nucleotides line up with TRBD1. Losses at the gene ends were 5 bases for V and 7 bases for J; bases not matched to a gene: 8. Germline V gives CDR1 PRHDT, CDR2 FYEKMQ (reference sequence). The CDR3 length is 15 residues. The CDR3 reads CASSGQGFYGGELFF. For the CDR3, the DNA is TGTGCCAGCAGCGGACAGGGGTTTTACGGCGGGGAGCTGTTTTTT.

The J gene is TRBJ2-2, the V gene TRBV12-5; D may be TRBD1 (6 bases). The CDR3 is 20 residues long. Germline V CDR1 and CDR2: LGHNT, FRNRAP. Between the trimmed V and J ends, which lost 1 base and 5 bases, there was a span of 26 bases. CDR3 nucleotides: TGTGCTAGTGGTTTGGCACCTAAGGGACAAACCTTGATTAGGACCGGGGAGCTGTTTTTT. This translates into CASGLAPKGQTLIRTGELFF.

V gene TRBV28 combines with J gene TRBJ1-2; D may be TRBD1 (6 bases). The CDR3 has 13 residues. Germline assignment: CDR1 MDHEN and CDR2 SYDVKM. The V end was cut by 8 bases, the J end by 1 base, with 11 bases between. CDR3 DNA sequence: TGTGCCAGCGGGCAGGGGCATAACTATGGCTACACCTTC. The encoded protein is CASGQGHNYGYTF.

The V and J genes are TRBV28 and TRBJ1-1; D might be TRBD1 (6 bases). V was trimmed by 5 bases and J by 1 base, leaving 14 bases between them. This CDR3 contains 15 residues. Germline V gene sequence: CDR1 MDHEN, CDR2 SYDVKM. This CDR3 is CASSRHGTPNTEAFF. The CDR3 bases are TGTGCCAGCAGTCGACACGGGACACCGAACACTGAAGCTTTCTTT.

The chain combines TRBV7-9 with TRBJ2-5, with D possibly matching TRBD1 (5 bases). Germline CDR1 reads SEHNR; CDR2 reads FQNEAQ (reference sequence). The V end lost 1 base, the J end lost 5 bases, and 20 bases lay between the germline ends. The CDR3 runs to 17 residues. Here the CDR3 DNA reads TGTGCCAGCAGCTTAGGAGGTGGGGCCAACCCCGGGGAGACCCAGTACTTC. Encoded protein: CASSLGGGANPGETQYF.

A word on this clone: The same CDR3 is also encoded by other DNA sequences in this sample. V usage is TRBV5-1 and J usage is TRBJ2-3; no firm D call. This CDR3 has 13 residues. CDR1 and CDR2 from the germline V gene are SGHRS and YFSETQ. V lost 5 bases to trimming and J lost 0 bases, with 7 bases between them. The CDR3 DNA follows: TGCGCCAGCAGTCCTTCTAGCACAGATACGCAGTATTTT. Its protein is CASSPSSTDTQYF. The whole variable domain, remainder taken from reference TRBV5-1 and TRBJ2-3, is KAGVTQTPRYLIKTRGQQVTLSCSPISGHRSVSWYQQTPGQGLQFLFEYFSETQRNKGNFPGRFSGRQFSNSRSEMNVSTLELGDSALYLCASSPSSTDTQYFGPGTRLTVL.

This chain uses TRBV5-4 with TRBJ2-7; TRBD1 matches at 9 bases. Germline CDR1 is SGHNT and CDR2 is YYREEE (reference sequence). V lost 5 bases to trimming and J lost 6 bases; unmatched junction nucleotides: 15. This CDR3 has 16 amino acids. The CDR3 DNA sequence: TGTGCCAGCAGACACGCTAAGGACAGGGGACGTGGCGAGCAGTACTTC. Protein product: CASRHAKDRGRGEQYF. The full variable domain, completed using reference TRBV5-4 and TRBJ2-7, is ETGVTQSPTHLIKTRGQQVTLRCSSQSGHNTVSWYQQALGQGPQFIFQYYREEENGRGNFPPRFSGLQFPNYSSELNVNALELDDSALYLCASRHAKDRGRGEQYFGPGTRLTVT.